The 8 T cell receptor beta chains in this list originate from one sample, sequenced in a study of blood T cells in healthy people across ages. Together with a sample-barcoded 5' primer, a J-beta primer mix was included in a second PCR lasting about 6 to 12 cycles. TCRdb re-called the 5' RACE reads through MiXCR, storing one row per CDR3 protein. This table has around 1.7 million distinct CDR3 sequences, under 30% appearing once. The source material was blood. All receptors derive from a woman aged 25-40 years in good health.

As for this clonotype: This may come from a read error, since a much larger clone is one base off. The J gene is TRBJ2-5, the V gene TRBV7-2; 10 bases align to TRBD2. The DNA end lines up better with TRBJ2-1; the J call may be wrong. The CDR3 loop spans 15 amino acids. Germline V gene lookup returns CDR1 SGHTA and CDR2 FQGNSA. The CDR3 nucleotides are TGTGCCAGCAGGGGAGGACTAGCGGCACAAGAGACCCAGTTCTTC. Protein sequence: CASRGGLAAQETQFF.

In its sample, this clonotype was seen a few times. The chain employs TRBV7-9 and TRBJ1-2; a weak D match, TRBD1 (6 bases). Trimming shortened V by 0 bases and J by 5 bases, and 13 bases separated the two germline ends. CDR1 is SEHNR and CDR2 is FQNEAQ in the germline V gene (reference sequence). The CDR3 length is 15 residues. DNA of the CDR3: TGTGCCAGCAGCTTAGCAAAAACGGGGACATATGGCTACACCTTC. Translated, it gives CASSLAKTGTYGYTF.

This chain uses TRBV5-1 with TRBJ2-7; 10 nucleotides line up with TRBD2. The ends lost 2 bases at V and 3 bases at J; junction bases unmatched: 11. This CDR3 spans 17 amino acids. The germline gives CDR1 SGHRS, CDR2 YFSETQ. The CDR3: CASSFTSGALAGYEQYF. The CDR3, as DNA: TGCGCCAGCAGCTTCACTAGCGGGGCCCTGGCCGGCTACGAGCAGTACTTC.

The chain joins TRBV28 to TRBJ2-7; 7 bases are a match to TRBD2. This CDR3 region has 15 residues. V shed 4 bases, J shed 2 bases, and the junction held 8 bases outside the gene matches. CDR1 and CDR2 from the germline V gene are MDHEN and SYDVKM. The CDR3 region is CASSYAGELPYEQYF. The CDR3 region has the DNA TGTGCCAGCAGTTACGCGGGGGAGCTCCCCTACGAGCAGTACTTC.

As for this clonotype: A much larger clone is a single base away; this may be a read error. The chain recombines TRBV7-9 with TRBJ1-4; 8 bases are shared with TRBD1. Trimming took 4 bases from V and 0 from J; bases not matched to a gene: 1. The CDR3 length is 15 residues. Germline-derived CDR1 and CDR2 are SEHNR and FQNEAQ (reference sequence). CDR3 sequence (DNA): TGTGCCAGCAGCTGGGGACAGGCAACTAATGAAAAACTGTTTTTT. This sequence encodes CASSWGQATNEKLFF.

The chain carries TRBV12-3 or TRBV12-4 and TRBJ1-4; D is unclear. This CDR3 contains 15 residues. Between the trimmed V and J ends, which lost 4 bases and 3 bases, there was a span of 12 bases. CDR3 in DNA: TGTGCCAGCAGTTCGTCACACCAGGCTAATGAAAAACTGTTTTTT. Protein: CASSSSHQANEKLFF.

This clonotype was recorded a few times. This chain uses TRBV7-2 with TRBJ2-1, with D uncertain. Trimming left V 4 bases short and J 0 bases short, with 10 bases between. Germline CDR1 SGHTA, CDR2 FQGNSA. The CDR3 is made up of 15 amino acids. This CDR3 is CASSSQFSSYNEQFF. In DNA, the CDR3 is TGTGCCAGCAGCTCCCAGTTCAGCTCCTACAATGAGCAGTTCTTC.

The chain joins TRBV7-6 to TRBJ1-3; 8 bases are a match to TRBD1. Germline V lookup: CDR1 SGHVS, CDR2 FNYEAQ. This CDR3 has 18 amino acids. The ends lost 3 bases at V and 0 bases at J; junction bases unmatched: 10. The CDR3 DNA sequence: TGTGCCAGCAGCTTGCAAAGGGACAGGCCGTACTCTGGAAACACCATATATTTT. Translating it yields CASSLQRDRPYSGNTIYF. Supplemented by reference TRBV7-6 and TRBJ1-3, the full variable domain reads GAGVSQSPRYKVTKRGQDVALRCDPISGHVSLYWYRQALGQGPEFLTYFNYEAQQDKSGLPNDRFSAERPEGSISTLTIQRTEQRDSAMYRCASSLQRDRPYSGNTIYFGEGSWLTVV.